These 15 T cell receptor beta chains came from one sample sequenced in a study of T cell responses to AZD1222 COVID-19 vaccine. Profiling relied on immunoSEQ multiplex PCR, and the TCRdb table lists in-frame clones only, not all of them. The table shows tens of thousands of clones, with nearly 90% occurring only once. The sample was peripheral blood, taken on day 0 of AZD1222 vaccination. The receptors were sampled from an adult in good health.

The CDR3 DNA reads as TGTGCCAGCAGTTTATCGTACCAAGAGACCCAGTACTTC. Amino acids: CASSLSYQETQYF. The V call is TRBV27, the J call TRBJ2-5; D remains ambiguous. This CDR3 has 13 residues. Looked up from germline, CDR1 is MNHEY and CDR2 is SMNVEV (reference sequence). Trimming took off 0 bases at V and 0 bases at J, with 2 bases between the two ends.

The table lists this clone with a few counts. V and J are TRBV2 and TRBJ2-3; TRBD1 agrees at 11 bases. The J segment lost 3 bases and the V segment lost 6 bases, leaving 2 bases of the junction unmatched. Germline lookup yields CDR1 SNHLY and CDR2 FYNNEI. The CDR3 covers 14 residues. The CDR3 nucleotides are TGTGCCAGCAGCCGGGACAGGGGGACAGATACGCAGTATTTT. Translation: CASSRDRGTDTQYF.

CDR3 loop: CASNDRAQPQHF. The CDR3 nucleotides read TGTGCCAGTAATGACAGGGCTCAGCCCCAGCATTTT. The chain uses TRBV19 and TRBJ1-5; TRBD1 aligns across 7 bases. The germline gives CDR1 LNHDA, CDR2 SQIVND (reference sequence). The ends lost 7 bases at V and 6 bases at J; junction bases unmatched: 3. The CDR3 length is 12 residues.

The CDR3 coding sequence is TGTGCCAGCTCACCACCGGGGGAAGAGACCCAGTACTTC. This gives the protein CASSPPGEETQYF. This chain uses TRBV18 with TRBJ2-5; TRBD1 or TRBD2 may be the D gene (5 bases each). This CDR3 has 13 amino acids. Trimming took off 0 bases at V and 3 bases at J, with 5 bases between the two ends. Germline V gene data show CDR1 as KGHSH and CDR2 as LQKENI.

V gene TRBV5-5 combines with J gene TRBJ1-1; D gene ambiguous. Between the trimmed V and J ends, which lost 2 bases and 0 bases, there was a span of 8 bases. The CDR3 is made up of 14 amino acids. Germline V gene sequence: CDR1 SGHKS, CDR2 YYEKEE (reference sequence). The CDR3, as DNA: TGTGCCAGCAGCTTTAGAGGGTTGAACACTGAAGCTTTCTTT. This codes for CASSFRGLNTEAFF.

V gene TRBV4-1 combines with J gene TRBJ1-3; no definite D call. Trimming removed 4 bases at V and 0 bases at J, with 19 bases between. Germline CDR1 MGHRA, CDR2 YSYEKL. The CDR3 has 18 amino acids. The chain's CDR3 is CASSPLLREKPSGNTIYF. CDR3 bases: TGCGCCAGCAGCCCCCTTCTCCGTGAAAAACCCTCTGGAAACACCATATATTTT.

V and J are TRBV12-5 and TRBJ2-7; D gene uncertain. Germline V lookup: CDR1 LGHNT, CDR2 FRNRAP. CDR3 length: 10 residues. Trimming took 6 bases from V and 1 from J, leaving 1 base between them. The CDR3 here is CASGSYEQYF. Here the CDR3 DNA reads TGTGCTAGTGGGTCCTACGAGCAGTACTTC.

This clone appeared once. This CDR3 reads CASSSGTGGTWGYTF. DNA for the CDR3: TGTGCCAGCAGTTCCGGAACAGGGGGTACTTGGGGCTACACCTTC. The chain carries TRBV27 and TRBJ1-2; TRBD1 agrees at 8 bases. Germline trimming cut 4 bases from V and 8 bases from J; bases unmatched to any gene: 12. This CDR3 is built from 15 residues. CDR1 and CDR2 from the germline V gene are MNHEY and SMNVEV (reference sequence).

J is TRBJ1-1 and V is TRBV5-4, with D perhaps TRBD1 (6 bases). The CDR3 is made up of 13 amino acids. Looked up from germline, CDR1 is SGHNT and CDR2 is YYREEE (reference sequence). Trimming left V 4 bases short and J 1 base short, with 8 bases between. CDR3 DNA: TGTGCCAGCAGCCGGACAGCGAACACTGAAGCTTTCTTT. Amino acids: CASSRTANTEAFF. Using reference TRBV5-4 and TRBJ1-1 for the parts outside the CDR3, the full variable domain is ETGVTQSPTHLIKTRGQQVTLRCSSQSGHNTVSWYQQALGQGPQFIFQYYREEENGRGNFPPRFSGLQFPNYSSELNVNALELDDSALYLCASSRTANTEAFFGQGTRLTVV.

The chain carries TRBV5-6 and TRBJ2-5; a weak D match, TRBD1 (6 bases). The germline V gene encodes CDR1 SGHDT and CDR2 YYEEEE. This CDR3 contains 11 residues. V was shortened by 2 bases and J by 9 bases, with 8 bases between the two germline ends. The CDR3 spells CASSLEGAQYF. The CDR3 nucleotides are TGTGCCAGCAGCTTAGAGGGGGCCCAGTACTTC.

This clone occurred a few times. This sequence joins TRBV9 and TRBJ1-5; D remains unclear. V was cut by 3 bases and J by 3 bases, with 16 bases left in between. Germline V CDR1 and CDR2: SGDLS, YYNGEE. This CDR3 has 16 amino acids. This CDR3 is CASSAPTPAYNQPQHF. The CDR3 bases are TGTGCCAGCAGCGCCCCGACACCCGCTTACAATCAGCCCCAGCATTTT.

Written as DNA, the CDR3 is TGTGCCTGGCGCCGGACAGGGGGGTTTCAGCCCCAGCATTTT. Translation: CAWRRTGGFQPQHF. J is TRBJ1-5 and V is TRBV30, with 10 positions matching TRBD1. The CDR3 is made up of 14 amino acids. The V and J ends lost 5 bases and 6 bases, in that order; junction bases with no gene match: 7. Germline CDR1 and CDR2: GTSNPN and SVGIG (reference sequence). The full variable domain, completed using reference TRBV30 and TRBJ1-5, is SQTIHQWPATLVQPVGSPLSLECTVEGTSNPNLYWYRQAAGRGLQLLFYSVGIGQISSEVPQNLSASRPQDRQFILSSKKLLLSDSGFYLCAWRRTGGFQPQHFGDGTRLSIL.

The chain links TRBV30 to TRBJ1-6, with D possibly TRBD1 on 6 matching bases. Trimming took 8 bases from V and 12 from J, leaving 17 bases between them. This CDR3 has 12 amino acids. The germline V gene has CDR1 GTSNPN and CDR2 SVGIG (reference sequence). CDR3 residues: CALRTAGEPLHF. CDR3 nucleotide sequence: TGTGCCCTAAGGACAGCTGGGGAACCCCTCCACTTT.

The J gene is TRBJ1-5, the V gene TRBV19, with D perhaps matching TRBD1 (5 bases). This CDR3 spans 14 amino acids. Per the germline V gene, CDR1 is LNHDA and CDR2 is SQIVND (reference sequence). V was cut by 6 bases and J by 6 bases, with 15 bases left in between. This chain's CDR3 is CASSTQGWGQPQHF. The CDR3 region has the DNA TGTGCCAGTAGCACCCAGGGTTGGGGTCAGCCCCAGCATTTT.

The rearrangement uses TRBV6-5 and TRBJ2-7, with 12 bases lining up with TRBD1. V trimming: 11 bases; J trimming: 7 bases; junction bases outside the gene matches: 12. This CDR3 spans 14 amino acids. Germline lookup yields CDR1 MNHEY and CDR2 SVGAGI. The CDR3 DNA reads as TGTGCCGGTCGGGGGGACAGGGGGCTGGAAGAGCAGTACTTC. Its translation: CAGRGDRGLEEQYF.